This TCR beta chain was observed in a study of beta chain features in type 1 diabetes. The entirety of the isolated RNA underwent reverse transcription, so expressed TCRB transcripts were sequenced. TCRdb keeps only in-frame clones here, not all; method: immunoSEQ multiplex PCR. The sample contains around 430,000 clones, 30% of which appear only once. This clone was seen only a few times. Its antigen is still unknown. Broader study findings: Within the patient group, naive, central memory and Treg TCRB repertoires appeared more similar to each other than within healthy donors.

Germline V gene data show CDR1 as GTSNPN and CDR2 as SVGIG (reference sequence). CDR3 length: 14 amino acids. With 5 bases clipped from V and 5 bases from J, the junction kept 7 bases outside the gene matches. The chain joins TRBV30 to TRBJ2-2; 8 nucleotides align to TRBD1. Sequencing input: naive CD4+ T cells from blood. The sequence derives from a man in his late teens or twenties in good health. This CDR3 is CAWGQGQGTGELFF. DNA for the CDR3: TGTGCCTGGGGGCAAGGACAGGGAACCGGGGAGCTGTTTTTT.